The 7 T cell receptor beta chains listed next were all sequenced from one sample in a study of T cell changes during pregnancy in multiple sclerosis. TCRdb keeps only in-frame clones here, not all; method: immunoSEQ multiplex PCR. The sample consists of fewer than 85,000 clones, over 90% of them appearing once. This specimen consisted of peripheral blood, obtained in the second trimester of pregnancy. The receptors were sampled from a female donor with multiple sclerosis, enrolled in a pregnancy study.

This chain joins TRBV5-6 and TRBJ2-1, with TRBD1 matching 7 bases. After removal of 1 base from V and 10 bases from J, the junction contained 11 bases not matched to a gene. Per the germline V gene, CDR1 is SGHDT and CDR2 is YYEEEE. The CDR3 has 15 amino acids. The CDR3 coding sequence is TGTGCCAGCAGCTTGACAGGGGTCAACCTAATAGAGCAGTTCTTC. The encoded protein is CASSLTGVNLIEQFF.

The chain carries TRBV5-8 and TRBJ1-2, with no clear D. The CDR3 covers 15 residues. Germline CDR1 and CDR2: SGHTS and YDEGEE. Trimming left V 0 bases short and J 1 base short, with 10 bases between. The CDR3 sequence: CASSLGSSRNYGYTF. The CDR3 DNA reads TGTGCCAGCAGCTTGGGGAGTTCCCGTAACTATGGCTACACCTTC.

The J gene is TRBJ2-5, the V gene TRBV7-9; no firm D call. This CDR3 region has 12 residues. Germline V lookup: CDR1 SEHNR, CDR2 FQNEAQ (reference sequence). Trimming took off 4 bases at V and 2 bases at J, with 5 bases between the two ends. The CDR3 DNA reads TGTGCCAGCAGCTCCAGACAAGAGACCCAGTACTTC. It translates to CASSSRQETQYF.

The CDR3 nucleotides are TGTGCCAGCAGCCCGGGACAGCTACAAGAGACCCAGTACTTC. This sequence encodes CASSPGQLQETQYF. This chain links TRBV5-4 with TRBJ2-5; 7 bases agree with TRBD1. Looked up from germline, CDR1 is SGHNT and CDR2 is YYREEE (reference sequence). CDR3 length equals 14 residues. V was pared by 4 bases and J by 2 bases, with 5 bases of the junction left unmatched.

In DNA, the CDR3 is TGTGCCAGCTCACCCCACAGCTTAGCGGGGAGCACCGGGGAGCTGTTTTTT. Translated: CASSPHSLAGSTGELFF. V usage is TRBV18 and J usage is TRBJ2-2; 8 positions agree with TRBD2. The CDR3 is 17 residues long. The germline gives CDR1 KGHSH, CDR2 LQKENI. The V gene end was trimmed by 3 bases and the J gene end by 4 bases; junction bases not matched to a gene: 10.

The chain is built from TRBV4-1 and TRBJ2-1; D might be TRBD2 (5 bases). Trimming stripped 5 bases from V and 0 bases from J, with 14 bases between. The CDR3 consists of 16 residues. Germline-derived CDR1 and CDR2 are MGHRA and YSYEKL. The CDR3 DNA reads as TGCGCCAGCAGCAAACTCAGCGGTTTCTCCTACAATGAGCAGTTCTTC. The encoded protein is CASSKLSGFSYNEQFF.

This clone appeared a single time. V gene TRBV7-9 combines with J gene TRBJ2-2; 9 nucleotides align to TRBD1. V gave up 8 bases and J gave up 5 bases; unmatched junction bases: 6. The V gene's germline CDR1 is SEHNR and CDR2 FQNEAQ (reference sequence). The CDR3 is 14 residues long. The CDR3 is CASPRQGGTGELFF. DNA for the CDR3: TGTGCCAGCCCTCGACAGGGGGGTACCGGGGAGCTGTTTTTT.